This TCR beta chain was observed in a study of cytomegalovirus exposure and HLA in healthy donors. The donors belonged to the roughly 120-subject validation cohort, separate from the roughly 670-subject first cohort. The method was immunoSEQ multiplex PCR; TCRdb's version includes in-frame clones alone and lacks a portion of them. The sample has more than 65,000 clones, just under 95% seen once. Study-wide results and limits: Listed as cytomegalovirus-associated were approximately 160 TCR beta chains. There were a few CMV-associated chains whose specificity for CMV antigens was confirmed in vitro.

CDR1 and CDR2 (germline): SGHRS, YFSETQ. V trimming: 4 bases; J trimming: 4 bases; junction bases outside the gene matches: 6. The CDR3 is made up of 16 amino acids. In regard to this clone: Its antigen is not known.

Sequencing was done on a sample of PBMCs. The sequence was collected from a man aged 18 to 35 in good health and CMV-seronegative. V usage is TRBV5-1 and J usage is TRBJ2-2, with 11 nucleotides matching TRBD1. The CDR3 loop reads CASSPRTGGGTGELFF. The CDR3 DNA sequence: TGCGCCAGCAGCCCGCGGACAGGGGGCGGCACCGGGGAGCTGTTTTTT. Looking up the rest from reference TRBV5-1 and TRBJ2-2 gives the full variable domain: KAGVTQTPRYLIKTRGQQVTLSCSPISGHRSVSWYQQTPGQGLQFLFEYFSETQRNKGNFPGRFSGRQFSNSRSEMNVSTLELGDSALYLCASSPRTGGGTGELFFGEGSRLTVL.